The rows below give T cell receptor beta chains drawn from one sample of a study of blood T cell repertoires in COVID-19. Sequencing used immunoSEQ multiplex PCR; TCRdb keeps in-frame clones, though not all of them. Of hundreds of thousands of clones in the sample, about 83% were seen once. The sample consisted of peripheral blood. The source is a man between 60 and 70 years old who had recovered from COVID-19. Both conserved end residues are part of each CDR3. A D gene is named only where the DNA matches it firmly. Only part of the rows carry a size: once, few, many, or a class if the clone is expanded.

>.|15|TRBV7-9|once|TRBJ1-5
TGTGCCAGCAGCAAAGGGGCAGGGGGCAATCAGCCCCAGCATTTT
CASSKGAGGNQPQHF
>.|16|TRBV18|.|TRBJ2-1
TGTGCCAGCTCACCCCTGGCGGGGACCGCTGACAATGAGCAGTTCTTC
CASSPLAGTADNEQFF
>TRBD1|14|TRBV7-2|few|TRBJ2-7
TGTGCCAGCAGCACCGGGACAGGAATTAAACAGCAGTACTTC
CASSTGTGIKQQYF
>TRBD1|12|TRBV5-1|.|TRBJ2-7
TGCGCCAGCAGTGGACAGGGCTACGAGCAGTACTTC
CASSGQGYEQYF
>TRBD2|15|TRBV24-1|.|TRBJ2-3
TGTGCCACCAGTGATTTGACGGGGGGTGTGGATACGCAGTATTTT
CATSDLTGGVDTQYF
>TRBD2|16|TRBV12-5|once|TRBJ2-5
TGTGCTAGTGGTTTGGGCCTAGCGGTCCGACAAGAGACCCAGTACTTC
CASGLGLAVRQETQYF
>TRBD1|14|TRBV30|.|TRBJ1-5
TGTGCCTGGAGTCCCCTACAGGGGGTTCAGCCCCAGCATTTT
CAWSPLQGVQPQHF
>.|15|TRBV7-6|.|TRBJ1-1
TGTGCCAGCAGCATAAAGGGGTTAACAAACACTGAAGCTTTCTTT
CASSIKGLTNTEAFF
>.|15|TRBV4-2|.|TRBJ1-2
TGTGCCAGCAGCCAAGGAAATTTAGACACCTATGGCTACACCTTC
CASSQGNLDTYGYTF
>.|15|TRBV5-1|.|TRBJ1-1
TGCGCCAGCAGCTCTTTCCAGGGAAGGGCCACTGAAGCTTTCTTT
CASSSFQGRATEAFF
>TRBD1|13|TRBV19|.|TRBJ2-5
TGTGCCAGTAGTATCGGGACAGAAGAGACCCAGTACTTC
CASSIGTEETQYF
>.|13|TRBV2|.|TRBJ1-1
TGTGCCAGCAGTGCCGGACTTGGCACTGAAGCTTTCTTT
CASSAGLGTEAFF
>.|15|TRBV10-3|.|TRBJ1-2
TGTGCCATCAGTGATGGTCAGGAGGCTAACGATGGCTACACCTTC
CAISDGQEANDGYTF
>TRBD2|16|TRBV5-1|.|TRBJ2-1
TGCGCCAGCAGCCAGGGACTAGCGGGAGTTTACAATGAGCAGTTCTTC
CASSQGLAGVYNEQFF
>TRBD1|15|TRBV7-3|.|TRBJ1-1
TGTGCCAGCAGCCAGTGGGCAGGGGGCGCGGATGAAGCTTTCTTT
CASSQWAGGADEAFF
>TRBD2|14|TRBV30|.|TRBJ2-1
TGTGCCTGGACCGGACTAGCGGGAGGATATGAGCAGTTCTTC
CAWTGLAGGYEQFF
>TRBD1|16|TRBV28|.|TRBJ2-6
TGTGCCAGCAGTTTAGCACAGGGGAGTGGGGCCAACGTCCTGACTTTC
CASSLAQGSGANVLTF
>TRBD1|14|TRBV5-1|.|TRBJ1-5
TGCGCCAGCAGCAGGACAGGGGACAATCAGCCCCAGCATTTT
CASSRTGDNQPQHF
>.|13|TRBV6-6|.|TRBJ2-7
TGTGCCAGCAGTTATCCCTCGGGTAACGAGCAGTACTTC
CASSYPSGNEQYF
>.|15|TRBV14|.|TRBJ2-6
TGTGCCACTTCAAGAGGGCTCTCTGGGGCCAACGTCCTGACTTTC
CATSRGLSGANVLTF
>.|14|TRBV5-1|.|TRBJ1-4
TGCGCCAGCACCCAAGGAGGGGCGGTTGAAAAACTGTTTTTT
CASTQGGAVEKLFF
>.|15|TRBV12-5|.|TRBJ1-1
TGTGCTAGTGGTTTGAGTACAGGGTGGGACACTGAAGCTTTCTTT
CASGLSTGWDTEAFF
>TRBD1|16|TRBV11-2|.|TRBJ1-1
TGTGCCAGCAGCTTAGAAGCAGGGGGCGCGCACACTGAAGCTTTCTTT
CASSLEAGGAHTEAFF
>.|15|TRBV28|.|TRBJ1-1
TGTGCCAGCAGTGGGGGGGGTAATCTGAACACTGAAGCTTTCTTT
CASSGGGNLNTEAFF
>.|15|TRBV5-6|.|TRBJ2-3
TGTGCCAGCAGCCGCCAGGACACCTACACAGATACGCAGTATTTT
CASSRQDTYTDTQYF
>.|13|TRBV7-3|.|TRBJ2-7
TGTGCCAGCAGCATACTACAGGGCGGCGAGCAGTACTTC
CASSILQGGEQYF
>.|13|TRBV6-1|.|TRBJ1-4
TGTGCCAGCAGTGAACAGGGAATTAAAAAACTGTTTTTT
CASSEQGIKKLFF
>.|14|TRBV11-3|.|TRBJ2-2
TGTGCCAGCAGGGGTGACAATCCTGGCGGGGAGCTGTTTTTT
CASRGDNPGGELFF
>TRBD1|15|TRBV7-9|.|TRBJ1-4
TGTGCCAGCAGCTTAGCTCTACAGGGGGACGAAAAACTGTTTTTT
CASSLALQGDEKLFF
>TRBD1|13|TRBV19|.|TRBJ1-2
TGTGCCAGTATTAGCGGGACAGGGCTTGGCTACACCTTC
CASISGTGLGYTF
>.|11|TRBV20-1|.|TRBJ2-3
TGCAGTGCTAGACCCCAAGATACGCAGTATTTT
CSARPQDTQYF
>.|13|TRBV19|.|TRBJ2-1
TGTGCCAGTAGTACATTTAGCGGAAATGAGCAGTTCTTC
CASSTFSGNEQFF
>.|15|TRBV5-1|.|TRBJ2-3
TGCGCCTCCTACCGGGAGTGGAGCGGCACAGATACGCAGTATTTT
CASYREWSGTDTQYF
>TRBD1|15|TRBV4-1|once|TRBJ1-2
TGCGCCAGCAGCCGGCCGGACAGGAGTAACTATGGCTACACCTTC
CASSRPDRSNYGYTF
>.|14|TRBV30|.|TRBJ1-4
TGTGCCTGGAGTGTACTTAGGGGAAATGAAAAACTGTTTTTT
CAWSVLRGNEKLFF
>.|14|TRBV11-1|.|TRBJ2-4
TGTGCCAGCAGCTTGACTCCTGGAGGAAACATTCAGTACTTC
CASSLTPGGNIQYF
>TRBD1|13|TRBV6-5|once|TRBJ2-7
TGTGCCAGCAGTAAGGGACAGGACTACGAGCAGTACTTC
CASSKGQDYEQYF
>.|14|TRBV14|.|TRBJ1-2
TGTGCCAGCAGCCTCGGATCGGGACTGAGCGGCTACACCTTC
CASSLGSGLSGYTF
>.|15|TRBV5-4|.|TRBJ2-7
TGTGCCAGCAGCTTGTCTCAGGGGCTCTCCTACGAGCAGTACTTC
CASSLSQGLSYEQYF
>TRBD1|14|TRBV13|.|TRBJ1-3
TGTGCCAGCAGCTTGACGGGACAGGGAAACACCATATATTTT
CASSLTGQGNTIYF
>TRBD1|12|TRBV6-5|.|TRBJ1-2
TGTGCCAGCAGCGCCACGACAGGGGCATACACCTTC
CASSATTGAYTF
>.|16|TRBV5-1|.|TRBJ1-5
TGCGCCAGCAGCTGGGGCCTCTCCGGGAGCAATCAGCCCCAGCATTTT
CASSWGLSGSNQPQHF
>TRBD2|12|TRBV3-1/TRBV3-2|once|TRBJ2-1
TGTGCCAGCAGCCAAGAGGGGAGGGTTTCGTTCTTC
CASSQEGRVSFF
>TRBD1|13|TRBV6-2/TRBV6-3|.|TRBJ1-5
TGTGCCAGCAGTTACGTACAGGGGCAGCCCCAGCATTTT
CASSYVQGQPQHF
>TRBD2|19|TRBV7-3|once|TRBJ2-3
TGTGCCAGCAGCTCTTTCCCGGGACTAGCGACTGAGGTTGCAGATACGCAGTATTTT
CASSSFPGLATEVADTQYF